Following are 6 T cell receptor beta chains from one sample sequenced in a study of metastatic and nonmetastatic thyroid tumors. No patient received treatment before thyroid surgery. TCRdb reprocessed the PCR reads via MiXCR. The sample lists roughly 30,000 clones, less than 25% occurring once. The sample taken for sequencing was blood. Receptor source: a female donor with papillary thyroid cancer or a benign thyroid nodule (not recorded which). Some clones in this sample may be carry-over from other donors' samples.

This clone was detected ten times or more. The chain is built from TRBV18 and TRBJ1-1; unclear D gene. Germline-derived CDR1 and CDR2 are KGHSH and LQKENI. There are 14 residues in the CDR3. The V end lost 2 bases, the J end lost 5 bases, and 12 bases lay between the germline ends. This CDR3 is CASSPTIRGTEAFF. The CDR3 region has the DNA TGTGCCAGCTCACCAACAATCCGGGGAACTGAAGCTTTCTTT.

The chain is built from TRBV6-2 or TRBV6-3 and TRBJ2-3; 9 bases agree with TRBD1. Germline values: CDR1 MNHEY, CDR2 SVGEGT. The CDR3 covers 14 residues. Trimming took 6 bases from V and 1 from J; bases not matched to a gene: 2. The CDR3 bases are TGTGCCAGCAGGGGACAGGGCGGCACAGATACGCAGTATTTT. Amino acids: CASRGQGGTDTQYF.

This clone was seen ten or more times. The rearrangement links TRBV20-1 to TRBJ2-5; the D gene is possibly TRBD2 (5 bases). Per germline, CDR1 DFQATT and CDR2 SNEGSKA (reference sequence). The CDR3 consists of 14 residues. V gave up 5 bases and J gave up 2 bases, with 15 bases separating them. DNA of the CDR3: TGCAGTGCTCCTGGAGGACGGACTCAAGAGACCCAGTACTTC. Protein: CSAPGGRTQETQYF.

In this sample, this clone turned up many times. The chain carries TRBV4-1 and TRBJ2-1, with D possibly being TRBD1 (5 bases). Per germline, CDR1 MGHRA and CDR2 YSYEKL. V lost 0 bases and J 7 bases, leaving 16 bases between the germline ends. The CDR3 extends over 16 amino acids. CDR3 nucleotide sequence: TGCGCCAGCAGCCAAGATAGGGGATCCAGGGTGAATGAGCAGTTCTTC. It encodes CASSQDRGSRVNEQFF.

V is TRBV3-1 and J is TRBJ2-2; D is unresolved. This CDR3 has 12 residues. V lost 2 bases and J 5 bases, leaving 3 bases between the germline ends. Germline V gene sequence: CDR1 LGHDT, CDR2 YNNKEL (reference sequence). The CDR3 region has the DNA TGTGCCAGCAGCCAAATAACCGGGGAGCTGTTTTTT. Translated, it gives CASSQITGELFF. The full variable domain, with the rest looked up from reference TRBV3-1 and TRBJ2-2, is DTAVSQTPKYLVTQMGNDKSIKCEQNLGHDTMYWYKQDSKKFLKIMFSYNNKELIINETVPNRFSPKSPDKAHLNLHINSLELGDSAVYFCASSQITGELFFGEGSRLTVL.

In its sample, this clone was seen a few times. CDR3 amino acids: CASRANNEQFF. CDR3 nucleotides: TGTGCCAGTAGGGCTAACAATGAGCAGTTCTTC. The chain carries TRBV19 and TRBJ2-1, with D hard to call. The ends were cut back, 6 bases at V and 5 bases at J, with 5 bases in the middle. The CDR3 totals 11 residues. Germline V gives CDR1 LNHDA, CDR2 SQIVND (reference sequence).